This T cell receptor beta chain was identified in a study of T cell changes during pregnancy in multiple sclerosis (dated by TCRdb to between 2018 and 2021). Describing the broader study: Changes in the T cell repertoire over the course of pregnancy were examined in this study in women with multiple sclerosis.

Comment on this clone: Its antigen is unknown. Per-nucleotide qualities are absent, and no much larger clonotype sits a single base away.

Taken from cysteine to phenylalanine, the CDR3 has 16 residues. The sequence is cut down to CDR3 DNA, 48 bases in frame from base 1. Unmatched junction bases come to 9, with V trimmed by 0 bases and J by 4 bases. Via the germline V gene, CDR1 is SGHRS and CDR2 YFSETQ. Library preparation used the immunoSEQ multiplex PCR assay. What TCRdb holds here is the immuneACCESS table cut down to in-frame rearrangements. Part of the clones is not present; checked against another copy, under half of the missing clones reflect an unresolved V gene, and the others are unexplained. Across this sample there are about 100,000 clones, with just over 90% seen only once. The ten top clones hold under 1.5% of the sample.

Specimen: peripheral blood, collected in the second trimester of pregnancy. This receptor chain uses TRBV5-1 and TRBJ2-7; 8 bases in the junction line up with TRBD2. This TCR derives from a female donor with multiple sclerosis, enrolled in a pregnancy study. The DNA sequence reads TGCGCCAGCAGCTTGGCCGAGATAGCGGGACGGTACGAGCAGTACTTC. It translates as CASSLAEIAGRYEQYF. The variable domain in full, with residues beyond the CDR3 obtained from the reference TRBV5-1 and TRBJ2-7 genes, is KAGVTQTPRYLIKTRGQQVTLSCSPISGHRSVSWYQQTPGQGLQFLFEYFSETQRNKGNFPGRFSGRQFSNSRSEMNVSTLELGDSALYLCASSLAEIAGRYEQYFGPGTRLTVT.